Included here is one TCR beta chain sequence, with context. No antigen is known for it. Germline lookup yields CDR1 SGHRS and CDR2 YFSETQ. This CDR3 contains 14 residues. V was trimmed by 3 bases and J by 2 bases, leaving 12 bases between them. Treatment reported: roughly 20 received Ad26.COV2.S at low or high dose, single or two shots; 5 received placebo; per-sample allocation not given. After the first vaccine or placebo injection, samples were drawn on day 63. The sample belongs to a study of Ad26.COV2.S vaccination and SARS-CoV-2 variants. The study, taken as a whole, reports: Greater spike-specific TCR breadth was seen in vaccine recipients than in placebo recipients.

Sequencing used immunoSEQ multiplex PCR; TCRdb keeps in-frame clones, though not all of them. The repertoire holds 500,000 or so clones, with nearly 90% as singletons. The gene calls are TRBV5-1 and TRBJ2-7; no reliable D call. This sequence was found in a person aged 18 to 59 who received the Ad26.COV2.S COVID-19 vaccine or a placebo. The specimen comprised peripheral blood, sampled in a trial of Ad26.COV2.S vaccine versus placebo. For the CDR3, the DNA is TGCGCCAGCAGCTCGTTCCCCGGGCCCTACGAGCAGTACTTC. Translated: CASSSFPGPYEQYF.